A selection of T cell receptor beta chains follows, all from one sample in a study of blood T cells in healthy people across ages. One entry per CDR3 protein results from TCRdb running MiXCR on the 5' RACE reads. The sample lists over 1,500,000 distinct CDR3 sequences; about 49% were seen once. The sequenced sample consisted of blood. These receptors were obtained from a middle-aged woman in good health. Each CDR3 is given with its conserved first and last residue. The D gene is left open where the match is weak. Where a row states a size, it is once, few, many or the class of an expanded clone; other rows omit it.

CDR3 protein: CSAKSPTTRAGQPQHF; CDR3 DNA: TGCAGTGCCAAGTCCCCTACCACAAGGGCCGGGCAGCCCCAGCATTTT; V gene: TRBV20-1; D gene: -; J gene: TRBJ1-5; clone size: -
CDR3 protein: CASSFGGRIGNQPQHF; CDR3 DNA: TGTGCCAGCAGTTTTGGGGGGAGAATTGGCAATCAGCCCCAGCATTTT; V gene: TRBV12-3/TRBV12-4; D gene: -; J gene: TRBJ1-5; clone size: -
CDR3 protein: CASTPRAIVETQYF; CDR3 DNA: TGTGCCAGCACCCCCCGGGCGATAGTGGAGACCCAGTACTTC; V gene: TRBV7-8; D gene: -; J gene: TRBJ2-5; clone size: few
CDR3 protein: CASSYSGPLRGYTF; CDR3 DNA: TGTGCCAGCAGCTATTCAGGCCCCCTAAGAGGCTACACCTTC; V gene: TRBV7-2; D gene: -; J gene: TRBJ1-2; clone size: -
CDR3 protein: CATRRGIGEETQYF; CDR3 DNA: TGTGCCACCCGACGGGGGATCGGTGAAGAGACCCAGTACTTC; V gene: TRBV6-5; D gene: -; J gene: TRBJ2-5; clone size: -
CDR3 protein: CASSLVAGLQIPINYGYTF; CDR3 DNA: TGTGCCAGCAGCTTAGTGGCAGGGCTACAAATCCCAATAAACTATGGCTACACCTTC; V gene: TRBV7-9; D gene: -; J gene: TRBJ1-2; clone size: -
CDR3 protein: CASSDPLRTGVDNEQFF; CDR3 DNA: TGTGCCAGCAGTGACCCGCTTCGGACAGGGGTAGACAATGAGCAGTTCTTC; V gene: TRBV25-1; D gene: TRBD1; J gene: TRBJ2-1; clone size: few
CDR3 protein: CASRLFTGSSAVNEQYF; CDR3 DNA: TGTGCCAGCAGACTCTTCACAGGGTCCAGCGCTGTCAATGAGCAGTACTTC; V gene: TRBV28; D gene: -; J gene: TRBJ2-7; clone size: -
CDR3 protein: CASSLIEGGTDTQYF; CDR3 DNA: TGTGCCAGCAGTTTGATCGAGGGAGGCACAGATACGCAGTATTTT; V gene: TRBV12-3/TRBV12-4; D gene: -; J gene: TRBJ2-3; clone size: -
CDR3 protein: CATIVRGYNEQFF; CDR3 DNA: TGTGCCACCATCGTTAGGGGATACAATGAGCAGTTCTTC; V gene: TRBV24-1; D gene: -; J gene: TRBJ2-1; clone size: -
CDR3 protein: CASSQGTGGTQFF; CDR3 DNA: TGTGCCAGCAGCCAAGGCACCGGGGGGACCCAGTTCTTC; V gene: TRBV4-2; D gene: TRBD2; J gene: TRBJ2-1; clone size: -
CDR3 protein: CASSQPVGPRSYQETQYF; CDR3 DNA: TGTGCCAGCAGCCAACCCGTCGGCCCACGCTCGTACCAAGAGACCCAGTACTTC; V gene: TRBV3-1; D gene: -; J gene: TRBJ2-5; clone size: few
CDR3 protein: CASSLAGTVGIYEQYF; CDR3 DNA: TGTGCCAGCAGCTTAGCAGGGACAGTAGGAATCTACGAGCAGTACTTC; V gene: TRBV7-2; D gene: TRBD1; J gene: TRBJ2-7; clone size: -
CDR3 protein: CASSSELAGTDTQYF; CDR3 DNA: TGTGCTAGCAGCTCGGAACTAGCGGGAACAGATACGCAGTATTTT; V gene: TRBV7-7; D gene: TRBD2; J gene: TRBJ2-3; clone size: -
CDR3 protein: CASSEEGRGGYTF; CDR3 DNA: TGTGCCAGCAGTGAAGAGGGGCGTGGTGGCTACACCTTC; V gene: TRBV2; D gene: -; J gene: TRBJ1-2; clone size: -
CDR3 protein: CASSSPPTVADYNEQFF; CDR3 DNA: TGTGCCAGCAGCTCCCCCCCAACAGTCGCCGACTACAATGAGCAGTTCTTC; V gene: TRBV7-9; D gene: -; J gene: TRBJ2-1; clone size: -
CDR3 protein: CSARATGTGNSPLHF; CDR3 DNA: TGCAGTGCTAGGGCCACCGGGACAGGAAATTCACCCCTCCACTTT; V gene: TRBV20-1; D gene: TRBD1; J gene: TRBJ1-6; clone size: -
CDR3 protein: CASISWDRVTGELFF; CDR3 DNA: TGTGCCAGCATATCGTGGGACAGGGTAACCGGGGAGCTGTTTTTT; V gene: TRBV2; D gene: TRBD1; J gene: TRBJ2-2; clone size: -
CDR3 protein: CASTPPVGGAGTDTQYF; CDR3 DNA: TGTGCCAGCACTCCCCCAGTGGGAGGGGCCGGCACAGATACGCAGTATTTT; V gene: TRBV12-3/TRBV12-4; D gene: TRBD2; J gene: TRBJ2-3; clone size: -
CDR3 protein: CASSQRRGASDTQYF; CDR3 DNA: TGTGCCAGCAGCCAAAGGCGGGGGGCTTCAGATACGCAGTATTTT; V gene: TRBV4-2; D gene: TRBD2; J gene: TRBJ2-3; clone size: few
CDR3 protein: CASSGGTANTEAFF; CDR3 DNA: TGTGCCAGCAGCGGCGGGACTGCGAACACTGAAGCTTTCTTT; V gene: TRBV5-5; D gene: -; J gene: TRBJ1-1; clone size: few
CDR3 protein: CASSFRGVAYEQYF; CDR3 DNA: TGTGCCAGCAGCTTCCGCGGTGTGGCGTACGAGCAGTACTTC; V gene: TRBV5-5; D gene: -; J gene: TRBJ2-7; clone size: -
CDR3 protein: CASSLWGAGAKNIQYF; CDR3 DNA: TGTGCCAGCAGCTTATGGGGGGCTGGAGCCAAAAACATTCAGTACTTC; V gene: TRBV7-2; D gene: -; J gene: TRBJ2-4; clone size: few